The rows below give T cell receptor beta chains drawn from one sample of a study of cytomegalovirus exposure and HLA in healthy donors. Some clones are missing from TCRdb's copy, which holds only in-frame ones; the method was immunoSEQ multiplex PCR. The data contain roughly 250,000 clones, approximately 86% of them singletons. Sequencing input: PBMCs. These receptors originate from a young woman in good health and CMV-seropositive. Both conserved end residues are part of each CDR3. The D gene is left open where the match is weak. Part of the rows lack a size; the others show once, few, many or a class for expanded clones.

>.|TRBD1|TRBJ2-3|TRBV9
CASSANRDRAIDTQYF
TGTGCCAGCAGCGCCAACCGGGACAGGGCAATTGATACGCAGTATTTT
>.|TRBD1|TRBJ1-4|TRBV19
CASSARTGTSEKLFF
TGTGCCAGTAGTGCCAGGACAGGGACGTCGGAAAAACTGTTTTTT
>.|.|TRBJ1-5|TRBV6-1
CASVRGLDQPQHF
TGTGCCAGCGTAAGGGGTCTTGATCAGCCCCAGCATTTT
>.|.|TRBJ2-5|TRBV15
CATSGGGGDGETQYF
TGTGCCACCAGCGGAGGGGGGGGCGATGGAGAGACCCAGTACTTC
>.|.|TRBJ2-2|TRBV25-1
CASSERGGNTGELFF
TGTGCCAGCAGTGAGAGAGGGGGGAACACCGGGGAGCTGTTTTTT
>.|TRBD1|TRBJ1-1|TRBV2
CASSYRGLNTEAFF
TGTGCCAGCAGTTACAGGGGTTTGAACACTGAAGCTTTCTTT
>.|.|TRBJ2-3|TRBV6-1
CASRLRRATDTQYF
TGTGCCAGCCGTCTTCGCAGGGCCACAGATACGCAGTATTTT
>.|TRBD1|TRBJ1-1|TRBV30
CAWAQGHTEAFF
TGTGCCTGGGCACAGGGGCACACTGAAGCTTTCTTT
>.|TRBD1|TRBJ1-1|TRBV6-6
CASSWDRMEEAFF
TGTGCCAGCAGTTGGGACAGGATGGAAGAAGCTTTCTTT
>.|TRBD1|TRBJ1-1|TRBV19
CASSLYRGEAFF
TGTGCCAGTAGTCTGTACAGGGGCGAAGCTTTCTTT
>.|.|TRBJ2-7|TRBV19
CASSIAGEVYEQYF
TGTGCCAGTAGTATAGCGGGAGAAGTCTACGAGCAGTACTTC
>.|.|TRBJ1-5|TRBV27
CASSLLGGDSNQPQHF
TGTGCCAGCAGTTTATTAGGCGGGGATAGCAATCAGCCCCAGCATTTT
>.|.|TRBJ1-4|TRBV6-5
CASSLGLPTNEKLFF
TGTGCCAGCAGTTTGGGGCTTCCAACTAATGAAAAACTGTTTTTT
>.|TRBD2|TRBJ2-2|TRBV11-3
CASSFRSGSYTGELFF
TGTGCCAGCAGCTTTAGGAGCGGGAGTTACACCGGGGAGCTGTTTTTT
>.|.|TRBJ1-3|TRBV28
CASSLMAGSGNTIYF
TGTGCCAGCAGTTTAATGGCAGGGTCTGGAAACACCATATATTTT
>.|.|TRBJ2-6|TRBV15
CATSRDSGANVLTF
TGTGCCACCAGCAGAGACTCCGGGGCCAACGTCCTGACTTTC
>.|.|TRBJ1-4|TRBV7-2
CASSLDWGATNEKLFF
TGTGCCAGCAGCTTAGATTGGGGGGCAACTAATGAAAAACTGTTTTTT
>.|.|TRBJ2-2|TRBV10-3
CAIRGLGLDGELFF
TGTGCCATCAGAGGACTGGGCTTGGACGGGGAGCTGTTTTTT
>.|.|TRBJ1-2|TRBV19
CASSGGVGGYGYTF
TGTGCCAGTAGTGGGGGGGTTGGCGGCTATGGCTACACCTTC
>.|.|TRBJ2-1|TRBV29-1
CSVPQGNEQFF
TGCAGCGTCCCACAGGGAAATGAGCAGTTCTTC
>.|TRBD1|TRBJ2-6|TRBV5-1
CASSWTGSGANVLTF
TGCGCCAGCAGCTGGACAGGGTCAGGGGCCAACGTCCTGACTTTC
>once|.|TRBJ1-4|TRBV12-5
CASGWGVEKLFF
TGTGCTAGTGGTTGGGGGGTTGAAAAACTGTTTTTT
>.|.|TRBJ2-2|TRBV28
CASRSTGAKRELFF
TGTGCCAGCAGATCGACAGGTGCCAAACGGGAGCTGTTTTTT
>few|TRBD1|TRBJ1-1|TRBV19
CASSFRDRGTEAFF
TGTGCCAGTAGTTTCCGGGACAGGGGCACTGAAGCTTTCTTT
>.|TRBD2|TRBJ2-7|TRBV19
CASSIAGGLAGGEQYF
TGTGCCAGTAGTATAGCCGGGGGACTAGCCGGAGGAGAGCAGTACTTC
>once|.|TRBJ2-7|TRBV5-1
CASSLQANINEQYF
TGCGCCAGCAGCTTGCAAGCTAATATAAACGAGCAGTACTTC
>.|TRBD1|TRBJ1-1|TRBV15
CATERTGADTEAFF
TGTGCCACCGAACGAACAGGGGCGGACACTGAAGCTTTCTTT
>.|TRBD1|TRBJ2-7|TRBV28
CASRPRGLAYEQYF
TGTGCCAGCAGGCCTAGGGGGCTCGCCTACGAGCAGTACTTC
>.|.|TRBJ2-7|TRBV5-1
CASGYSFYEQYF
TGCGCCAGCGGGTACAGTTTCTACGAGCAGTACTTC
>.|TRBD2|TRBJ2-2|TRBV27
CASSILAGGVTGELFF
TGTGCCAGCAGTATACTAGCGGGAGGGGTCACCGGGGAGCTGTTTTTT
>.|TRBD1|TRBJ2-1|TRBV6-4
CASSEVPGGASGEQFF
TGTGCCAGCAGTGAAGTCCCAGGGGGCGCATCGGGTGAGCAGTTCTTC
>.|TRBD1|TRBJ1-1|TRBV29-1
CSAKGQINTEAFF
TGCAGCGCCAAGGGACAGATAAACACTGAAGCTTTCTTT
>.|TRBD1|TRBJ2-7|TRBV27
CASSLAWGTGLYEQYF
TGTGCCAGCAGTCTTGCCTGGGGGACAGGGCTATACGAGCAGTACTTC
>.|TRBD1|TRBJ2-2|TRBV6-4
CASSGTGSTGELFF
TGTGCCAGCAGTGGGACAGGGAGCACCGGGGAGCTGTTTTTT
>.|TRBD1|TRBJ2-5|TRBV10-3
CAISESGDRFSETQYF
TGTGCCATCAGTGAGTCAGGGGACAGGTTTTCAGAGACCCAGTACTTC